Below are 25 T cell receptor beta chains sequenced from a single sample in a study of cytomegalovirus exposure and HLA in healthy donors. 60 Vbeta and 13 Jbeta primers were used in PCR. Generated by immunoSEQ multiplex PCR, the TCRdb table keeps only in-frame clones and is missing some. The sample consists of some 150,000 clones, about three quarters of them appearing once. Material for sequencing was PBMCs. The receptors shown here come from a man between 40 and 49 years old in good health and CMV-seropositive.

This chain links TRBV4-1 with TRBJ2-3, with 7 bases lining up with TRBD1. The CDR3 length is 16 residues. Germline CDR1 is MGHRA and CDR2 is YSYEKL. The J segment lost 4 bases and the V segment lost 0 bases, leaving 7 bases of the junction unmatched. The CDR3 is CASSQDWGQSADTQYF. The CDR3 DNA follows: TGCGCCAGCAGCCAAGATTGGGGACAGTCAGCAGATACGCAGTATTTT.

The rearrangement joins TRBV18 to TRBJ1-5; D is possibly TRBD1 (5 bases). Germline assignment: CDR1 KGHSH and CDR2 LQKENI. V was clipped by 3 bases and J by 7 bases, with 16 bases between them. The CDR3 loop spans 15 amino acids. The CDR3 loop reads CASSPIGQGGQPQHF. The CDR3 bases are TGTGCCAGCTCACCGATAGGTCAGGGTGGGCAGCCCCAGCATTTT.

The gene calls are TRBV25-1 and TRBJ2-3; D is possibly TRBD2 (6 bases). Germline V CDR1 and CDR2: MGHDK, SYGVNS. CDR3 length: 16 residues. V lost 3 bases to trimming and J lost 1 base, with 14 bases between them. CDR3 amino acids: CASSDGGLHRTDTQYF. Written as DNA, the CDR3 is TGTGCCAGCAGTGATGGGGGACTCCACCGCACAGATACGCAGTATTTT.

This clone was seen only once. This chain joins TRBV11-3 and TRBJ2-7, with no clear D. The CDR3 sequence is 13 residues long. Trimming shortened V by 5 bases and J by 4 bases, and 12 bases separated the two germline ends. Germline values: CDR1 SGHNT, CDR2 YENEEA. The CDR3 here is CASSRTYAYEQYF. The CDR3 nucleotides read TGTGCCAGCAGCCGCACATACGCTTACGAGCAGTACTTC.

The chain employs TRBV9 and TRBJ2-1; D uncertain. The CDR3 consists of 15 residues. Trimming took off 0 bases at V and 0 bases at J, with 7 bases between the two ends. Germline V gene sequence: CDR1 SGDLS, CDR2 YYNGEE. CDR3: CASSVGLSSYNEQFF. CDR3 DNA: TGTGCCAGCAGCGTAGGCCTTAGCTCCTACAATGAGCAGTTCTTC. Full variable domain (missing parts from reference TRBV9 and TRBJ2-1): DSGVTQTPKHLITATGQRVTLRCSPRSGDLSVYWYQQSLDQGLQFLIQYYNGEERAKGNILERFSAQQFPDLHSELNLSSLELGDSALYFCASSVGLSSYNEQFFGPGTRLTVL.

This sequence joins TRBV7-2 and TRBJ2-7; 8 bases match TRBD1. This CDR3 spans 15 amino acids. Unmatched junction bases numbered 7, after V lost 2 bases and J lost 4 bases. Germline CDR1 reads SGHTA; CDR2 reads FQGNSA. The DNA for the CDR3 is TGTGCCAGCAGCTTATCTTCGACAGGGGAATACGAGCAGTACTTC. Residues: CASSLSSTGEYEQYF.

This rearrangement joins TRBV18 to TRBJ2-2, with D unresolved. Trimming took off 5 bases at V and 4 bases at J, with 14 bases between the two ends. The germline CDR1 and CDR2 sequences are KGHSH and LQKENI. The CDR3 has 15 residues. CDR3: CASSTSGTGTGELFF. The CDR3 region has the DNA TGTGCCAGCTCAACTTCGGGTACGGGCACCGGGGAGCTGTTTTTT.

This sequence joins TRBV4-1 and TRBJ1-5; possibly TRBD1 for D (6 bases). V lost 3 bases to trimming and J lost 0 bases, with 9 bases between them. From germline, CDR1 is MGHRA and CDR2 YSYEKL. The CDR3 contains 15 residues. The CDR3 reads CASSHGQYSNQPQHF. In DNA form, the CDR3 reads TGCGCCAGCAGCCACGGACAGTATAGCAATCAGCCCCAGCATTTT.

The chain carries TRBV9 and TRBJ2-7, with 10 positions matching TRBD1. Trimming cost V 4 bases and J 2 bases; bases outside gene matches: 9. The CDR3 length is 16 residues. CDR1 and CDR2 (germline): SGDLS, YYNGEE. In nucleotides, the CDR3 is TGTGCCAGCAGCCCTAGCCACGGACAGGGGGCCTACGAGCAGTACTTC. Translation gives CASSPSHGQGAYEQYF.

This clone has only a few counts. The chain couples TRBV6-6 to TRBJ2-3; 8 bases align to TRBD1. Losses at the gene ends were 7 bases for V and 6 bases for J; bases not matched to a gene: 6. The CDR3 extends over 13 amino acids. Germline values: CDR1 MNHNY, CDR2 SVGAGI (reference sequence). CDR3 in DNA: TGTGCCAGCACCAGGGGGCTTTACGATACGCAGTATTTT. Translated, it gives CASTRGLYDTQYF.

V and J are TRBV5-1 and TRBJ2-5; tentatively, D is TRBD2 (5 bases). The CDR3 sequence is 13 residues long. Per germline, CDR1 SGHRS and CDR2 YFSETQ. The germline V and J ends were trimmed by 0 bases and 4 bases, with 7 bases remaining between them. The CDR3 region is CASSLGAGETQYF. The CDR3 nucleotides read TGCGCCAGCAGCTTGGGGGCGGGAGAGACCCAGTACTTC.

This clone was detected only once. CDR3: CASSNRTGVTEAFF. CDR3 coding DNA: TGTGCCAGCAGCAATCGGACAGGGGTAACTGAAGCTTTCTTT. V is TRBV5-4 and J is TRBJ1-1, with 9 bases fitting TRBD1. CDR1 and CDR2 (germline): SGHNT, YYREEE (reference sequence). The trim removed 4 bases at V and 5 bases at J, leaving 6 bases unmatched. This CDR3 contains 14 residues.

The rearrangement links TRBV5-1 to TRBJ1-3, with 8 bases aligning to TRBD1. Germline CDR1 reads SGHRS; CDR2 reads YFSETQ. CDR3 size: 13 residues. The J segment lost 4 bases and the V segment lost 7 bases, leaving 4 bases of the junction unmatched. CDR3 in DNA: TGCGCCAGCTCGGGACAGGCCGGAAACACCATATATTTT. It codes for CASSGQAGNTIYF.

This clone came up a few times. The chain employs TRBV4-2 and TRBJ1-1; perhaps TRBD1 as D (5 bases). Germline values: CDR1 LGHNA, CDR2 YNFKEQ. Trimming pared 0 bases from V and 6 bases from J, leaving 11 bases between. The CDR3 runs to 14 residues. The CDR3 region is CASSQDLWGAEAFF. CDR3 in DNA: TGTGCCAGCAGCCAAGATCTGTGGGGGGCTGAAGCTTTCTTT.

This clone has just a few counts. This CDR3 is CASSRVPGNLRETQYF. DNA of the CDR3: TGTGCCAGCAGCCGAGTTCCAGGGAACCTCCGAGAGACCCAGTACTTC. The chain recombines TRBV7-9 with TRBJ2-5; TRBD1 is a possible D gene (5 bases). The V gene's germline CDR1 is SEHNR and CDR2 FQNEAQ (reference sequence). The V and J ends lost 5 bases and 4 bases respectively, with 20 bases between them. The CDR3 extends over 16 amino acids.

The chain couples TRBV19 to TRBJ1-5; the D gene is possibly TRBD1 (5 bases). CDR1 is LNHDA, CDR2 SQIVND, per germline (reference sequence). The CDR3 is 16 amino acids. Between the trimmed V and J ends, which lost 2 bases and 5 bases, there was a span of 16 bases. This CDR3 is CASSISHGRADQPQHF. The CDR3 nucleotides read TGTGCCAGTAGTATATCCCATGGCAGGGCGGATCAGCCCCAGCATTTT.

The rearrangement uses TRBV7-9 and TRBJ1-1, with D perhaps matching TRBD1 (6 bases). The CDR3 runs 13 residues. Trimming pared 4 bases from V and 1 base from J, leaving 7 bases between. Looked up from germline, CDR1 is SEHNR and CDR2 is FQNEAQ (reference sequence). The CDR3 nucleotides are TGTGCCAGCAGCTCAGGGGCGAACACTGAAGCTTTCTTT. Its translation: CASSSGANTEAFF.

V gene TRBV4-1 combines with J gene TRBJ1-6, with no clear D. In germline, CDR1 is MGHRA, CDR2 YSYEKL. The CDR3 runs to 15 residues. V dropped 2 bases and J dropped 7 bases, with 12 bases sitting between them. CDR3 protein: CASSQSRLLNSPLHF. DNA for the CDR3: TGCGCCAGCAGCCAAAGCAGGCTTTTGAATTCACCCCTCCACTTT.

This clone was observed once. The chain links TRBV29-1 to TRBJ1-2; D possibly corresponds to TRBD1 (5 bases). The CDR3 extends over 12 amino acids. Trimming cost V 3 bases and J 3 bases, with 8 bases left between them. Germline lookup yields CDR1 SQVTM and CDR2 ANQGSEA. In DNA, the CDR3 is TGCAGCGTTGAGGTCAGGGACTATGGCTACACCTTC. It codes for CSVEVRDYGYTF.

The chain joins TRBV6-5 to TRBJ1-6; D is possibly TRBD1 (6 bases). V lost 10 bases and J 7 bases, leaving 17 bases between the germline ends. CDR1 and CDR2 (germline): MNHEY, SVGAGI. There are 14 residues in the CDR3. As DNA, the CDR3 is TGTGCCACTCGGGGGCGGGGGAGAAATTCACCCCTCCACTTT. This translates into CATRGRGRNSPLHF.

The chain has TRBV6-1 and TRBJ1-6, with D unresolved. The CDR3 consists of 11 residues. Germline V gene lookup returns CDR1 MNHNS and CDR2 SASEGT. The V and J ends lost 5 bases and 10 bases respectively, with 6 bases between them. CDR3 coding DNA: TGTGCCAGCAGTCGGGAATCACCCCTCCACTTT. Protein product: CASSRESPLHF.

V usage is TRBV7-8 and J usage is TRBJ2-3; TRBD1 is a possible D gene (5 bases). This CDR3 comprises 17 residues. V was shortened by 1 base and J by 2 bases, with 16 bases between the two germline ends. The V gene's germline CDR1 is SGHVS and CDR2 FQNEAQ. The CDR3 bases are TGTGCCAGCAGCTTAGAAACAGGAGTTAGAACCACAGATACGCAGTATTTT. Translating it yields CASSLETGVRTTDTQYF.

The chain carries TRBV2 and TRBJ2-3, with 12 positions matching TRBD2. Germline CDR1 and CDR2: SNHLY and FYNNEI. This CDR3 has 15 residues. After removal of 6 bases from V and 3 bases from J, the junction contained 4 bases not matched to a gene. The CDR3 sequence is CASRGLAGQTDTQYF. In nucleotides, the CDR3 is TGTGCCAGCAGAGGACTAGCGGGGCAGACAGATACGCAGTATTTT.

This chain links TRBV5-1 with TRBJ2-1; 7 positions agree with TRBD2. This CDR3 has 16 residues. With 3 bases clipped from V and 0 bases from J, the junction kept 6 bases outside the gene matches. CDR1 and CDR2 from the germline V gene are SGHRS and YFSETQ. This chain's CDR3 is CASSYEKRGSYNEQFF. The CDR3 nucleotides read TGCGCCAGCAGCTATGAAAAGCGGGGCTCCTACAATGAGCAGTTCTTC. Full variable domain (outside the CDR3, taken from reference TRBV5-1 and TRBJ2-1): KAGVTQTPRYLIKTRGQQVTLSCSPISGHRSVSWYQQTPGQGLQFLFEYFSETQRNKGNFPGRFSGRQFSNSRSEMNVSTLELGDSALYLCASSYEKRGSYNEQFFGPGTRLTVL.

The chain links TRBV4-2 to TRBJ2-3, with TRBD1 matching 7 bases. In germline, CDR1 is LGHNA, CDR2 YNFKEQ. The V and J ends lost 4 bases and 4 bases, in that order; junction bases with no gene match: 8. The CDR3 has 15 residues. The CDR3 sequence: CASSLGDRVADTQYF. The CDR3 coding sequence is TGTGCCAGCAGCCTTGGAGACAGGGTAGCAGATACGCAGTATTTT.